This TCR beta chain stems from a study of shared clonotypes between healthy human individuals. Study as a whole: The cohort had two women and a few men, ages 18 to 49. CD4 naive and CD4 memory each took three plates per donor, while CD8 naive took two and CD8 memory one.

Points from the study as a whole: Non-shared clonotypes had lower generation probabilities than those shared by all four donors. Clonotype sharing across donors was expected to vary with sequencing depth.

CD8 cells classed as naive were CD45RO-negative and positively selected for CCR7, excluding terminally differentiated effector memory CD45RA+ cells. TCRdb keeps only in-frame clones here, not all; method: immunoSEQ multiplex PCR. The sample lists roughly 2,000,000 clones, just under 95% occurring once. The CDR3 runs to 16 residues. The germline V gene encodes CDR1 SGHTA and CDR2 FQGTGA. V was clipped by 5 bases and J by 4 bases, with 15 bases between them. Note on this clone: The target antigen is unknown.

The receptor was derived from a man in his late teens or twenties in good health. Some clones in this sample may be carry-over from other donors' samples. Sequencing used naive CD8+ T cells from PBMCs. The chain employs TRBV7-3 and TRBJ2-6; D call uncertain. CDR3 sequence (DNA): TGTGCCAGCAGCGCCTCCCCGAGGCCCGGGGCCAACGTCCTGACTTTC. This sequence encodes CASSASPRPGANVLTF. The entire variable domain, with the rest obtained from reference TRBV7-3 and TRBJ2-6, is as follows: GAGVSQTPSNKVTEKGKYVELRCDPISGHTALYWYRQSLGQGPEFLIYFQGTGAADDSGLPNDRFFAVRPEGSVSTLKIQRTERGDSAVYLCASSASPRPGANVLTFGAGSRLTVL.